This T cell receptor (beta chain) was identified during a study of T cell repertoires in cytomegalovirus infection. TCRdb used MiXCR to reprocess the reads, holding one entry per CDR3 protein. The table has fewer than 550,000 distinct CDR3 sequences, 16% seen once; the top ten hold approximately 24%. The sequenced sample was CD8+ T cells from PBMCs. This receptor was taken from a human donor in good health (CMV status not recorded). Some clones in this sample may be carry-over from other donors' samples.

The CDR3 is CASSEAFRETQYF. CDR3 in DNA: TGTGCCAGCAGTGAAGCCTTCCGAGAGACCCAGTACTTC. The rearrangement uses TRBV6-1 and TRBJ2-5; D remains unclear. The CDR3 is 13 amino acids. Germline loops: CDR1 MNHNS, CDR2 SASEGT. V was clipped by 0 bases and J by 4 bases, with 6 bases between them.